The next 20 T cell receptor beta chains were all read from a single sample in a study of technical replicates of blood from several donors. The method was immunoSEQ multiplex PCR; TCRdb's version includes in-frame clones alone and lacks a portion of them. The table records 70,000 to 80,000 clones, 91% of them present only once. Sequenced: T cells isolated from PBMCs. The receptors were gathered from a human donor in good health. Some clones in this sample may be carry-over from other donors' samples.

The CDR3 sequence is CASSITAATGELFF. CDR3 in DNA: TGTGCCAGTAGTATAACAGCGGCCACCGGGGAGCTGTTTTTT. The genes are TRBV19 and TRBJ2-2; weak D call: TRBD2 (5 bases). Germline CDR1 is LNHDA and CDR2 is SQIVND (reference sequence). This CDR3 has 14 amino acids. With 2 bases removed from V and 4 bases from J, the gap between germline ends came to 8 bases.

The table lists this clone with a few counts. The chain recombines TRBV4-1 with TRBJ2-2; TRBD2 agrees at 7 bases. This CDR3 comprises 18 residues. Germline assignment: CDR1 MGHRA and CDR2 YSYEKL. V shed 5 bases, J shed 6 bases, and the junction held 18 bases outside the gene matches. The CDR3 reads CASSSPHQGPRGAGELFF. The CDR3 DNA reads TGCGCCAGCAGCTCACCTCATCAGGGCCCCCGGGGGGCCGGGGAGCTGTTTTTT.

The CDR3 sequence: CASSLSGTSGGTIYF. Written as DNA, the CDR3 is TGTGCCAGCAGTTTATCCGGGACCTCCGGGGGCACCATATATTTT. This chain connects TRBV27 to TRBJ1-3; tentatively, D is TRBD1 (5 bases). The germline gives CDR1 MNHEY, CDR2 SMNVEV (reference sequence). V was trimmed by 0 bases and J by 9 bases, leaving 15 bases between them. The CDR3 loop spans 15 amino acids.

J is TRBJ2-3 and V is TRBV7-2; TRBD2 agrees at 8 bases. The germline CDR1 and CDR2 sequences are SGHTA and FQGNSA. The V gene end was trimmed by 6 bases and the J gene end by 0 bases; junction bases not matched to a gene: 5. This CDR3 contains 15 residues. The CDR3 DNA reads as TGTGCCAGCAGAGCGGGAGCGAGTAGCACAGATACGCAGTATTTT. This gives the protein CASRAGASSTDTQYF.

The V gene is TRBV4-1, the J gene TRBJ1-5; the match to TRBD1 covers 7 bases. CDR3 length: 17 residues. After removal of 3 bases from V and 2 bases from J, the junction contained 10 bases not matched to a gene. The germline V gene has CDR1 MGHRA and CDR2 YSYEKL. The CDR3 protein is CASSHPVTGKGNQPQHF. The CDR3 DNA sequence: TGCGCCAGCAGCCACCCCGTGACAGGGAAAGGCAATCAGCCCCAGCATTTT.

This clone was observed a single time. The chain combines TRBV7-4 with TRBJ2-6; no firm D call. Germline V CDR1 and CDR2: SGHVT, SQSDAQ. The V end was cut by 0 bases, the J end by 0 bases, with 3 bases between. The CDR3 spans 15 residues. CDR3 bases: TGTGCCAGCAGCTTAGCTAGCTCTGGGGCCAACGTCCTGACTTTC. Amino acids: CASSLASSGANVLTF.

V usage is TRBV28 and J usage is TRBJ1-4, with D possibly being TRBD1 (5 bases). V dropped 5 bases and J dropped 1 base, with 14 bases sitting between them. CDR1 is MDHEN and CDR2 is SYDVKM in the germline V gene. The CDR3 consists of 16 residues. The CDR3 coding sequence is TGTGCCAGCAGTGGGAGTCGGAGGGGAACTAATGAAAAACTGTTTTTT. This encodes CASSGSRRGTNEKLFF.

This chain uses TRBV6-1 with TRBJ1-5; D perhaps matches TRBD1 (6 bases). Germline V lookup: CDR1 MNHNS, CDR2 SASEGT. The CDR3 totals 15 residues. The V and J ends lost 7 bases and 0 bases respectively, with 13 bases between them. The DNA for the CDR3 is TGTGCCAGCATGGAGCAGGGGTTTAGCAATCAGCCCCAGCATTTT. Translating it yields CASMEQGFSNQPQHF.

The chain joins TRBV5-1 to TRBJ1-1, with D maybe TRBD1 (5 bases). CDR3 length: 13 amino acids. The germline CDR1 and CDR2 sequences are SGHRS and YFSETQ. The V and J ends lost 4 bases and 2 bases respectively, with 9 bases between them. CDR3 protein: CASSQTANTEAFF. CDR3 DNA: TGCGCCAGCAGCCAGACAGCAAACACTGAAGCTTTCTTT.

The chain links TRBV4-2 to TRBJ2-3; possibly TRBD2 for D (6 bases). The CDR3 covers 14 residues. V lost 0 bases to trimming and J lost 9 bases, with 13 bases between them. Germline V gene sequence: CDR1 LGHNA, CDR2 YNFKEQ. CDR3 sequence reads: CASSQDWGVETQYF. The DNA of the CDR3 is TGTGCCAGCAGCCAAGACTGGGGGGTAGAGACGCAGTATTTT.

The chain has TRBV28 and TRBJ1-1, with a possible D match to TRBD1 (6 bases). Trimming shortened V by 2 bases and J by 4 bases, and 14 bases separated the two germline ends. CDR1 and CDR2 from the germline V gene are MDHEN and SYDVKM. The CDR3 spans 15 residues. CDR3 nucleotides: TGTGCCAGCAGTTTAGAGGGGGTAAAAGTCACTGAAGCTTTCTTT. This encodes CASSLEGVKVTEAFF. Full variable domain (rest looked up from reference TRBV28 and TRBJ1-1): DVKVTQSSRYLVKRTGEKVFLECVQDMDHENMFWYRQDPGLGLRLIYFSYDVKMKEKGDIPEGYSVSREKKERFSLILESASTNQTSMYLCASSLEGVKVTEAFFGQGTRLTVV.

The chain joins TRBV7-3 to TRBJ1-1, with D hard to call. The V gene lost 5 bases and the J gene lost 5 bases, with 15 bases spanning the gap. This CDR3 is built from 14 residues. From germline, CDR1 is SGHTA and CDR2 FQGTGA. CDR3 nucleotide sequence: TGTGCCAGCAGCCCCCGTTTGAGCCGGACTGAAGCTTTCTTT. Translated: CASSPRLSRTEAFF.

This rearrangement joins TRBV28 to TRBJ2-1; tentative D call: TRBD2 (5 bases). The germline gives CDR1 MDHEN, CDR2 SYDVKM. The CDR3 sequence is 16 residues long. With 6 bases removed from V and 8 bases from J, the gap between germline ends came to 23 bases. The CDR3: CASSRRGSVVFDEQFF. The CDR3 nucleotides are TGTGCCAGCAGCCGCCGTGGGAGTGTTGTCTTTGATGAGCAGTTCTTC. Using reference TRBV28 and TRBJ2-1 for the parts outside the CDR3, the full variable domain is DVKVTQSSRYLVKRTGEKVFLECVQDMDHENMFWYRQDPGLGLRLIYFSYDVKMKEKGDIPEGYSVSREKKERFSLILESASTNQTSMYLCASSRRGSVVFDEQFFGPGTRLTVL.

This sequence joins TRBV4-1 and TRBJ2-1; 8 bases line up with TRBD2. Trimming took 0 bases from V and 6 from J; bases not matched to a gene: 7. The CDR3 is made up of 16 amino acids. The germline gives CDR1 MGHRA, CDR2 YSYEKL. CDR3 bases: TGCGCCAGCAGCCAAGATCATGGGACTAGGGGCAATGAGCAGTTCTTC. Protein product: CASSQDHGTRGNEQFF.

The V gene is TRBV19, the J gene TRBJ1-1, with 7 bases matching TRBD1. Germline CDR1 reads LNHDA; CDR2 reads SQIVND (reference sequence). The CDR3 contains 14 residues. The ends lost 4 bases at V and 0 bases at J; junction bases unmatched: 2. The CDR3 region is CASSTRGLNTEAFF. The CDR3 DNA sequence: TGTGCCAGTAGTACTAGGGGGCTGAACACTGAAGCTTTCTTT.

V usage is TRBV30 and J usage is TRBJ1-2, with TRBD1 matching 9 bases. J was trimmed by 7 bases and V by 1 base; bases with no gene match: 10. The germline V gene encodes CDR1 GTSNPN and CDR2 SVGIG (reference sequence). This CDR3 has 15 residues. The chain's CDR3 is CAWSEPWDRVPGYTF. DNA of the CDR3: TGTGCCTGGAGTGAGCCCTGGGACAGGGTTCCTGGCTACACCTTC. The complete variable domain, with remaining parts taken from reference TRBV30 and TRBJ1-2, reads SQTIHQWPATLVQPVGSPLSLECTVEGTSNPNLYWYRQAAGRGLQLLFYSVGIGQISSEVPQNLSASRPQDRQFILSSKKLLLSDSGFYLCAWSEPWDRVPGYTFGSGTRLTVV.

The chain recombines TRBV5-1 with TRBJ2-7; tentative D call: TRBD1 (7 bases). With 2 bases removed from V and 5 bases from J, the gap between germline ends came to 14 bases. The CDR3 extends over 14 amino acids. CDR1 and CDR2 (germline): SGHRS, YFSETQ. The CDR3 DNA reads TGCGCCAGCAGCTTTGGAGGGGGCAACGACGAGCAGTACTTC. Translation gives CASSFGGGNDEQYF.

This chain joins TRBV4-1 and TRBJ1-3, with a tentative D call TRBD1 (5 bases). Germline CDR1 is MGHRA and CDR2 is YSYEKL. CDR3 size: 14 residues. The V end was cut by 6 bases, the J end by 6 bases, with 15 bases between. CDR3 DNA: TGCGCCAGCAGAGAGCAGGGTGTAGCAAACACCATATATTTT. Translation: CASREQGVANTIYF.

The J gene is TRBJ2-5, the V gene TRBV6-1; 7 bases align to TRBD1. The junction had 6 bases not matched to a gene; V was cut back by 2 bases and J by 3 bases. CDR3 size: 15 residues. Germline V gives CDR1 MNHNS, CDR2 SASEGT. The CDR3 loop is CASSELSRGKETQYF. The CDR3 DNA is TGTGCCAGCAGTGAATTGTCCAGGGGGAAAGAGACCCAGTACTTC.

CDR3: CASSQVGIRQANNYGYTF. The CDR3 coding sequence is TGTGCCAGCAGCCAAGTGGGGATTAGACAGGCTAATAACTATGGCTACACCTTC. This chain links TRBV4-2 with TRBJ1-2; weak D call: TRBD1 (6 bases). CDR3 length: 18 amino acids. Germline V gene sequence: CDR1 LGHNA, CDR2 YNFKEQ. V dropped 1 base and J dropped 1 base, with 19 bases sitting between them.